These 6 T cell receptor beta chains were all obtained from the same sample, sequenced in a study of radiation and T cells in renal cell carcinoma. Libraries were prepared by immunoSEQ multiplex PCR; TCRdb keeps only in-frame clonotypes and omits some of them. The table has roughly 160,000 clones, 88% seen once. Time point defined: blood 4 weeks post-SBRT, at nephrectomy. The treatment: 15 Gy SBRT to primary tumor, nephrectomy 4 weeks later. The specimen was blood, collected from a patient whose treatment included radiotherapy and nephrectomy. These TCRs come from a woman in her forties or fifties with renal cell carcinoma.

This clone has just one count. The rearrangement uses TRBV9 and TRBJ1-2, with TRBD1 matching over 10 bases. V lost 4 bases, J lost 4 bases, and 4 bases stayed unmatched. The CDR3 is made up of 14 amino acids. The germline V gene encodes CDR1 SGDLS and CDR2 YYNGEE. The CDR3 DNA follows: TGTGCCAGCAGCTCGGGACAGGGGCGCTATGGCTACACCTTC. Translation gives CASSSGQGRYGYTF.

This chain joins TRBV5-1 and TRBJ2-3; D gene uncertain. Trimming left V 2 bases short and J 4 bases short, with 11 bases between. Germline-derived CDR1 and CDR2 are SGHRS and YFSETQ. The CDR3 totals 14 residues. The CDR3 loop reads CASSLIGGSDTQYF. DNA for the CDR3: TGCGCCAGCAGCTTAATTGGCGGCTCAGATACGCAGTATTTT.

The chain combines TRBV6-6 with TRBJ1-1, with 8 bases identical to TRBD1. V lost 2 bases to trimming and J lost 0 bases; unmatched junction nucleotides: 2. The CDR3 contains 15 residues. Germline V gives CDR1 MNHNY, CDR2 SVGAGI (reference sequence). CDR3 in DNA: TGTGCCAGCAGTTACCGGGACAGGTTGAACACTGAAGCTTTCTTT. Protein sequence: CASSYRDRLNTEAFF.

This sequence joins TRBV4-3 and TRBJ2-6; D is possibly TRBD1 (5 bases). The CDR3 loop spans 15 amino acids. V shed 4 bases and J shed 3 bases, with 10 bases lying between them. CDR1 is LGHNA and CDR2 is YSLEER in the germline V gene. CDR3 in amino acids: CASSPQGFGANVLTF. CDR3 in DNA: TGCGCCAGCAGCCCCCAGGGCTTTGGGGCCAACGTCCTGACTTTC.

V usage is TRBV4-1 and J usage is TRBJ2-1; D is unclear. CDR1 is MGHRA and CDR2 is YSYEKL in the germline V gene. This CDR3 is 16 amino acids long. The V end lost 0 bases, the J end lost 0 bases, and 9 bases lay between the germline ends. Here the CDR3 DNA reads TGCGCCAGCAGCCAAGAAAGGGCTAGCTCCTACAATGAGCAGTTCTTC. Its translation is CASSQERASSYNEQFF.

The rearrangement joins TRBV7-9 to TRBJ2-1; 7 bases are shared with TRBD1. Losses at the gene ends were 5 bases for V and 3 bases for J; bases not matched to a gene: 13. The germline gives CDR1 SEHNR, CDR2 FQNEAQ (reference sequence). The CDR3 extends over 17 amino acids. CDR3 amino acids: CASSPRVGDSHYNEQFF. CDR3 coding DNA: TGTGCCAGCAGCCCCCGTGTTGGGGACAGCCACTACAATGAGCAGTTCTTC.